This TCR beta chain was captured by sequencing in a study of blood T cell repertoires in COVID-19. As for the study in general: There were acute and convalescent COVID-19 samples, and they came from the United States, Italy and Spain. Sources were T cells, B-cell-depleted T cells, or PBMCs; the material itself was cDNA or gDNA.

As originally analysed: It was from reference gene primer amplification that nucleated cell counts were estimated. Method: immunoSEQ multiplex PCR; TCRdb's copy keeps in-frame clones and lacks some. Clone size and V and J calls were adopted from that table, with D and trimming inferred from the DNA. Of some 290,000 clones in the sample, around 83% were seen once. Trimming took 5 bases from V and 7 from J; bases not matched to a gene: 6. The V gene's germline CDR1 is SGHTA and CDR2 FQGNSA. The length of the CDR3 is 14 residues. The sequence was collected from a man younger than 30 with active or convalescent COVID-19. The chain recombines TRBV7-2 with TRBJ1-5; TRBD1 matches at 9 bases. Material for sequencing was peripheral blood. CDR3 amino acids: CASSPQGAGQPQHF. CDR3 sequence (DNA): TGTGCCAGCAGCCCACAGGGGGCAGGGCAGCCCCAGCATTTT.